This T cell receptor beta chain was identified in a study of CD8 T cells in ankylosing spondylitis. Study-wide findings and caveats: A TCR beta motif made of several highly homologous variants seemed typical of ankylosing spondylitis blood. CD8+ disease-linked clones were present at relatively low frequencies in blood. Reportedly, significant enrichment of disease-linked clones occurred in matched ankylosing spondylitis synovial fluid.

For TCR beta, libraries came from quantitative 5'-RACE with molecular barcodes. MiXCR was run by TCRdb on the 5' RACE reads, yielding one entry per CDR3 protein. This sample has about 800,000 distinct CDR3 sequences, with 12% found just once. As regards this clonotype: The antigen is not known.

The CDR3 length is 17 residues. The junction had 12 bases not matched to a gene; V was cut back by 1 base and J by 4 bases. The V gene's germline CDR1 is LGHNA and CDR2 YNFKEQ. The sequenced sample consisted of blood, either unsorted or a sorted T cell fraction (not recorded which). The chain is built from TRBV4-2 and TRBJ2-5; 7 positions match TRBD2. The sequence came from a male donor with ankylosing spondylitis. The DNA for the CDR3 is TGTGCCAGCAGCCAAGTGGGCGGGAGAGGGTCAGGAGAGACCCAGTACTTC. As protein: CASSQVGGRGSGETQYF.